The T cell receptor (beta chain) under discussion was sequenced for a study of shared clonotypes between healthy human individuals. The study, taken as a whole, reports: Richness estimates generally favored naive over memory subsets. Deeper or shallower sequencing was expected to change how clonotypes are shared among donors. All-four-donor shared clonotypes had higher generation probabilities than non-shared clonotypes did.

On this clone itself: The antigen remains undetermined.

CD8 memory comprised CD45RO+ plus CCR7-negative CD45RA+ TemRA cells. Profiling relied on immunoSEQ multiplex PCR, and the TCRdb table lists in-frame clones only, not all of them. This repertoire shows 90,000 to 120,000 clones, under 70% found once; its top ten account for around 26%. Trimming removed 0 bases from V and 7 bases from J; junction bases left unmatched: 8. The CDR3 spans 16 residues. CDR1 and CDR2 from the germline V gene are MGHRA and YSYEKL. This receptor was obtained from a woman aged 25 to 45 in good health. Sequenced: memory CD8+ T cells sorted from blood. Subset noted: CD45RO+ cells pooled with CCR7-negative TemRA cells. V is TRBV4-1 and J is TRBJ1-5; 8 bases are shared with TRBD1. The CDR3 spells CASSQDWRQGNQPQHF. In DNA, the CDR3 is TGCGCCAGCAGCCAAGATTGGCGACAGGGGAACCAGCCCCAGCATTTT.